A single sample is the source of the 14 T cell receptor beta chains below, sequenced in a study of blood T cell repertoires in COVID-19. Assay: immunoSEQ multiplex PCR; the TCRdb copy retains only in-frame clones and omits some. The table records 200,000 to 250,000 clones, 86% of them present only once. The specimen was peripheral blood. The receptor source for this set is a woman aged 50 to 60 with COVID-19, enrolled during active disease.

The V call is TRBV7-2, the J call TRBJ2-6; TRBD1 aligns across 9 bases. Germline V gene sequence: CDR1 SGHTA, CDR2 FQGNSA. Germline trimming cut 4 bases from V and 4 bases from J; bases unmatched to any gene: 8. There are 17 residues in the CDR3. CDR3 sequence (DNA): TGTGCCAGCAGCTATGGGACAGGGAGGCCCGGGGCCAACGTCCTGACTTTC. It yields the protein CASSYGTGRPGANVLTF.

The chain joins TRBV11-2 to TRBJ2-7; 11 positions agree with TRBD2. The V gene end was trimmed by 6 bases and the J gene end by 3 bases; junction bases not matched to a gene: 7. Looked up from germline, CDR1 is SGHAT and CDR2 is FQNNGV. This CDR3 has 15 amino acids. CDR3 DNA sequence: TGTGCCAGCAGTGGCGGTAGCGGGGGGGTCTACGAGCAGTACTTC. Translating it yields CASSGGSGGVYEQYF.

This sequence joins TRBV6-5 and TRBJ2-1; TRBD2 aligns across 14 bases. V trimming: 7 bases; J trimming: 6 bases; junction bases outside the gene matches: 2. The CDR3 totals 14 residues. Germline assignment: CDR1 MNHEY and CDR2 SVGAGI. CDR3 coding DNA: TGTGCCAGCAAGACTAGCGGGGGGGCCAATGAGCAGTTCTTC. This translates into CASKTSGGANEQFF.

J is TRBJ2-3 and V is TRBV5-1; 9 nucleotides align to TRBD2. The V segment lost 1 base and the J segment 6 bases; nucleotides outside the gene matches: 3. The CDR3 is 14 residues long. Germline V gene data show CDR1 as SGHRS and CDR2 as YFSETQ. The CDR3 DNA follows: TGCGCCAGCAGCTTGCGGACTAGCGTTGATACGCAGTATTTT. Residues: CASSLRTSVDTQYF.

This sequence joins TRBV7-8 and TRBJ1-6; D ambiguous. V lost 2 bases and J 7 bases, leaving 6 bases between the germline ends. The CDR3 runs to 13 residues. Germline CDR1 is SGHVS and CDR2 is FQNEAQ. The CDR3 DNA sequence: TGTGCCAGCAGCTTAAATCCGAATTCACCCCTCCACTTT. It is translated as CASSLNPNSPLHF.

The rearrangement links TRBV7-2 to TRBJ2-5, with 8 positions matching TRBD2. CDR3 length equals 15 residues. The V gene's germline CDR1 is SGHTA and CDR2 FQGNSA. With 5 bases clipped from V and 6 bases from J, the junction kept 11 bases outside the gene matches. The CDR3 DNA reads TGTGCCAGCAGCCCACGGGGGGGGAGTGCGCAGACCCAGTACTTC. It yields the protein CASSPRGGSAQTQYF.

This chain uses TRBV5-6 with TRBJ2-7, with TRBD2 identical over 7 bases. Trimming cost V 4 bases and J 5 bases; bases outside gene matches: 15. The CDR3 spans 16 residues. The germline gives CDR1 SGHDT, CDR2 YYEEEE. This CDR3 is CASSPGRGRSGNEQYF. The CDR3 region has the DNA TGTGCCAGCAGCCCGGGGAGGGGTCGTAGCGGCAACGAGCAGTACTTC. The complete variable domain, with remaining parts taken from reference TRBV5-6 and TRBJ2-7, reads DAGVTQSPTHLIKTRGQQVTLRCSPKSGHDTVSWYQQALGQGPQFIFQYYEEEERQRGNFPDRFSGHQFPNYSSELNVNALLLGDSALYLCASSPGRGRSGNEQYFGPGTRLTVT.

CDR3 sequence reads: CASSLGRLAVNGGELFF. As DNA, the CDR3 is TGCGCCAGCAGCTTGGGGAGACTAGCGGTGAACGGCGGGGAGCTGTTTTTT. The chain combines TRBV5-1 with TRBJ2-2, with 9 bases identical to TRBD2. Germline V gene data show CDR1 as SGHRS and CDR2 as YFSETQ. The CDR3 loop spans 17 amino acids. With 0 bases clipped from V and 7 bases from J, the junction kept 10 bases outside the gene matches.

CDR3 amino acids: CASEEIDNEKLFF. The CDR3 DNA is TGTGCCTCCGAGGAGATTGATAATGAAAAACTGTTTTTT. This chain uses TRBV2 with TRBJ1-4; no clear D gene. V dropped 11 bases and J dropped 4 bases, with 14 bases sitting between them. The CDR3 covers 13 residues. Germline V lookup: CDR1 SNHLY, CDR2 FYNNEI.

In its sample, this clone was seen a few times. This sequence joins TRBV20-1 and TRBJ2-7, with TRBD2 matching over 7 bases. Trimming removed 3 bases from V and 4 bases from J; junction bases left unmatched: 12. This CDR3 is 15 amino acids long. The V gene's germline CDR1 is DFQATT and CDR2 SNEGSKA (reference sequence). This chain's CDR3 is CSASRTGGGWYEQYF. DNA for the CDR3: TGCAGTGCTAGTCGCACTGGCGGGGGTTGGTACGAGCAGTACTTC.

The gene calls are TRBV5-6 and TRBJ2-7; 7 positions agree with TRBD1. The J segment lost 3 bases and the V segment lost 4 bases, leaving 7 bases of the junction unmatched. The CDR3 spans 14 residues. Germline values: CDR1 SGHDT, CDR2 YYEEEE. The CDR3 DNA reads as TGTGCCAGCAGCCGAGGACAGGACCTCTACGAGCAGTACGTC. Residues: CASSRGQDLYEQYV.

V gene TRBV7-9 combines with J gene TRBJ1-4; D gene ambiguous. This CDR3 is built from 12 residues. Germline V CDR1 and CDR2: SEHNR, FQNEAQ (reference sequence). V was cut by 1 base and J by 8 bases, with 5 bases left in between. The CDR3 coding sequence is TGTGCCAGCAGCTTAGGGAGCGAAAAACTGTTTTTT. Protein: CASSLGSEKLFF.

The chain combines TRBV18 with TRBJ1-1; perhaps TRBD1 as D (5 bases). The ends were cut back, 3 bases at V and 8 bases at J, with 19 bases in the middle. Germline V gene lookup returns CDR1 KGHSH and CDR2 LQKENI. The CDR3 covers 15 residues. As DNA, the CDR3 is TGTGCCAGCTCACCGACAGAAAATCTTGTGTCGGAAGCTTTCTTT. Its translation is CASSPTENLVSEAFF.

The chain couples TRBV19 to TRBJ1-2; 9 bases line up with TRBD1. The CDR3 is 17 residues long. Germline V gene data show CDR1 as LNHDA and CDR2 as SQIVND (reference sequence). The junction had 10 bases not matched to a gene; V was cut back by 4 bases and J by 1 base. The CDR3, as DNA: TGTGCCAGTAGTACCGATCCGGGACAGGGTATTAACTATGGCTACACCTTC. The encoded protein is CASSTDPGQGINYGYTF. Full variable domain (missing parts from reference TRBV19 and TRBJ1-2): DGGITQSPKYLFRKEGQNVTLSCEQNLNHDAMYWYRQDPGQGLRLIYYSQIVNDFQKGDIAEGYSVSREKKESFPLTVTSAQKNPTAFYLCASSTDPGQGINYGYTFGSGTRLTVV.